The 28 T cell receptor beta chains presented below share a single source sample, sequenced in a study of somatic mutations in cytotoxic T cells in rheumatoid arthritis (dated by TCRdb to the late 2010s). Libraries came from the immunoSEQ multiplex PCR assay. TCRdb stores this immuneACCESS table with in-frame sequences only. Part of the clones is absent; in the studies checked, under half of the shortfall reflects unresolved V genes, and no reason is known for the rest. Here the sample has more than 10,000 clones; approximately 84% occur a single time. About 20% of the sample lies in the top ten. Sample: CD8+ T cells sorted from blood. The receptors come from an adult with rheumatoid arthritis.

The chain recombines TRBV9 with TRBJ1-2; a weak D match, TRBD1 (5 bases). Trimming pared 4 bases from V and 2 bases from J, leaving 12 bases between. This CDR3 region has 14 residues. CDR1 is SGDLS, CDR2 YYNGEE, per germline. This CDR3 reads CASSPGHLNYGYTF. The CDR3 DNA reads TGTGCCAGCAGCCCAGGACACCTGAACTATGGCTACACCTTC.

The CDR3, as DNA: TGTGCCAGCAGTTTATGGGGACAGGGGGCTTCTAACTATGGCTACACCTTC. Protein: CASSLWGQGASNYGYTF. The chain recombines TRBV28 with TRBJ1-2; 12 bases match TRBD1. Germline loops: CDR1 MDHEN, CDR2 SYDVKM. The CDR3 sequence is 17 residues long. V was pared by 0 bases and J by 0 bases, with 2 bases of the junction left unmatched.

The chain couples TRBV7-9 to TRBJ1-4; 7 bases align to TRBD1. Germline values: CDR1 SEHNR, CDR2 FQNEAQ (reference sequence). The CDR3 runs 16 residues. V was pared by 4 bases and J by 4 bases, with 9 bases of the junction left unmatched. CDR3 residues: CASSSPPGQLNEKLFF. The CDR3, as DNA: TGTGCCAGCAGCTCCCCCCCGGGACAGCTTAATGAAAAACTGTTTTTT.

The chain carries TRBV5-6 and TRBJ2-1; perhaps D is TRBD1 or TRBD2 (5 bases each). Germline V gene data show CDR1 as SGHDT and CDR2 as YYEEEE. The CDR3 is made up of 13 amino acids. Trimming cost V 3 bases and J 12 bases, with 16 bases left between them. CDR3 in DNA: TGTGCCAGCAGCTCAGGGACCTCACCGAGGCAGTTCTTC. It encodes CASSSGTSPRQFF.

CDR3 sequence (DNA): TGTGCCAGTAGTATAGACTGGCGGGAGCTGTTTTTT. This encodes CASSIDWRELFF. The chain joins TRBV19 to TRBJ2-2; no firm D call. This CDR3 is 12 amino acids long. Deletions cut 0 bases from V and 9 bases from J, with 5 bases between. Looked up from germline, CDR1 is LNHDA and CDR2 is SQIVND (reference sequence).

The chain recombines TRBV19 with TRBJ1-1, with D unresolved. CDR1 is LNHDA, CDR2 SQIVND, per germline (reference sequence). V was clipped by 3 bases and J by 1 base, with 9 bases between them. CDR3 length: 14 residues. CDR3 amino acids: CASSITQANTEAFF. The DNA for the CDR3 is TGTGCCAGTAGTATTACGCAGGCGAACACTGAAGCTTTCTTT. Filled out from reference TRBV19 and TRBJ1-1, the complete variable domain reads DGGITQSPKYLFRKEGQNVTLSCEQNLNHDAMYWYRQDPGQGLRLIYYSQIVNDFQKGDIAEGYSVSREKKESFPLTVTSAQKNPTAFYLCASSITQANTEAFFGQGTRLTVV.

CDR3: CASSQVPGLITEAFF. CDR3 DNA: TGTGCCAGCAGCCAAGTTCCGGGGCTAATCACTGAAGCTTTCTTT. The gene calls are TRBV14 and TRBJ1-1, with D possibly matching TRBD1 (5 bases). Germline CDR1 reads SGHDN; CDR2 reads FVKESK. Trimming left V 1 base short and J 4 bases short, with 13 bases between. This CDR3 contains 15 residues.

The chain couples TRBV6-6 to TRBJ2-3; D remains unclear. The germline V and J ends were trimmed by 1 base and 2 bases, with 10 bases remaining between them. The CDR3 runs 15 residues. Germline V gene lookup returns CDR1 MNHNY and CDR2 SVGAGI (reference sequence). The DNA of the CDR3 is TGTGCCAGCAGTTACTTGCTGGGCTCCACAGATACGCAGTATTTT. This codes for CASSYLLGSTDTQYF.

This clone was detected once. The gene calls are TRBV28 and TRBJ2-1, with TRBD1 matching 8 bases. The CDR3 is 15 amino acids. V lost 3 bases to trimming and J lost 6 bases; unmatched junction nucleotides: 7. Germline CDR1 MDHEN, CDR2 SYDVKM. DNA for the CDR3: TGTGCCAGCAGTTTCTTGGACAGGGCGGTCAATGAGCAGTTCTTC. Its protein product is CASSFLDRAVNEQFF.

The chain joins TRBV19 to TRBJ1-5; D remains ambiguous. This CDR3 comprises 14 residues. The germline CDR1 and CDR2 sequences are LNHDA and SQIVND (reference sequence). Trimming shortened V by 0 bases and J by 3 bases, and 6 bases separated the two germline ends. CDR3 sequence: CASSIDDPNQPQHF. In nucleotides, the CDR3 is TGTGCCAGTAGTATAGATGATCCCAATCAGCCCCAGCATTTT.

The chain uses TRBV9 and TRBJ2-1; TRBD2 matches at 14 bases. The germline V gene encodes CDR1 SGDLS and CDR2 YYNGEE. The CDR3 has 16 residues. J was trimmed by 9 bases and V by 3 bases; bases with no gene match: 8. CDR3 region: CASSEGLAGVQGEQFF. CDR3 bases: TGTGCCAGCAGCGAGGGACTAGCGGGAGTTCAAGGTGAGCAGTTCTTC. Filled out from reference TRBV9 and TRBJ2-1, the complete variable domain reads DSGVTQTPKHLITATGQRVTLRCSPRSGDLSVYWYQQSLDQGLQFLIQYYNGEERAKGNILERFSAQQFPDLHSELNLSSLELGDSALYFCASSEGLAGVQGEQFFGPGTRLTVL.

As concerns this clone: The junction does not match germline at one end; this may be a read error. The chain links TRBV19 to TRBJ2-7; D possibly corresponds to TRBD1 (6 bases). The CDR3 runs to 14 residues. Germline-derived CDR1 and CDR2 are LNHDA and SQIVND (reference sequence). The CDR3 here is CASNVARGSSEQYF. Here the CDR3 DNA reads TGTGCCAGTAACGTCGCCAGGGGATCCTCCGAGCAGTACTTC.

This CDR3 reads CASSGAGTGHEKLFF. DNA of the CDR3: TGTGCCAGCAGCGGAGCCGGGACAGGGCATGAAAAACTGTTTTTT. The chain recombines TRBV9 with TRBJ1-4; 9 bases align to TRBD1. The CDR3 length is 15 residues. V gave up 3 bases and J gave up 6 bases; unmatched junction bases: 6. Germline V lookup: CDR1 SGDLS, CDR2 YYNGEE.

The chain couples TRBV28 to TRBJ2-1; D may be TRBD1 (6 bases). There are 13 residues in the CDR3. The germline gives CDR1 MDHEN, CDR2 SYDVKM. V shed 8 bases and J shed 4 bases, with 12 bases lying between them. The CDR3 reads CASGQISYNEQFF. Here the CDR3 DNA reads TGTGCCAGCGGACAGATTTCTTACAATGAGCAGTTCTTC.

This chain joins TRBV4-1 and TRBJ1-2; D is unclear. The V end was cut by 1 base, the J end by 9 bases, with 6 bases between. CDR3 length equals 11 residues. Germline V gene lookup returns CDR1 MGHRA and CDR2 YSYEKL. The DNA of the CDR3 is TGCGCCAGCAGCCAAGGAGTCCGCTACACCTTC. It is translated as CASSQGVRYTF.

The chain uses TRBV28 and TRBJ2-7, with D hard to call. The CDR3 extends over 16 amino acids. V was shortened by 3 bases and J by 0 bases, with 15 bases between the two germline ends. CDR1 MDHEN and CDR2 SYDVKM come from the germline V gene. CDR3 in amino acids: CASSLLRPPLSYEQYF. The CDR3 region has the DNA TGTGCCAGCAGTTTGTTAAGGCCCCCTCTCTCCTACGAGCAGTACTTC.

A single count supports this clone. This chain connects TRBV14 to TRBJ2-2; TRBD2 matches 13 bases. J gave up 6 bases and V 3 bases, and 13 bases lay outside the gene matches. CDR3 size: 19 residues. CDR1 and CDR2 from the germline V gene are SGHDN and FVKESK. CDR3 in DNA: TGTGCCAGCAGCCACTCAGGACAGGGGACTAGCGGGAAGGCCGGGGAGCTGTTTTTT. It translates to CASSHSGQGTSGKAGELFF.

The chain recombines TRBV11-3 with TRBJ2-7, with 7 bases matching TRBD1. V lost 4 bases and J lost 5; bases outside the gene matches: 8. CDR1 SGHNT and CDR2 YENEEA come from the germline V gene. The CDR3 length is 14 residues. CDR3 sequence (DNA): TGTGCCAGCAGCTCGATAGACAGGGTCGACGAGCAGTACTTC. Its protein is CASSSIDRVDEQYF. Full variable domain (rest looked up from reference TRBV11-3 and TRBJ2-7): EAGVVQSPRYKIIEKKQPVAFWCNPISGHNTLYWYLQNLGQGPELLIRYENEEAVDDSQLPKDRFSAERLKGVDSTLKIQPAELGDSAVYLCASSSIDRVDEQYFGPGTRLTVT.

The rearrangement joins TRBV11-3 to TRBJ1-5; D uncertain. Between the trimmed V and J ends, which lost 1 base and 6 bases, there was a span of 7 bases. This CDR3 has 13 amino acids. Germline values: CDR1 SGHNT, CDR2 YENEEA. CDR3 DNA sequence: TGTGCCAGCAGCTTAGGGTACAGTCAGCCCCAGCATTTT. Translation gives CASSLGYSQPQHF. Drawing the rest from reference TRBV11-3 and TRBJ1-5, the complete variable domain is EAGVVQSPRYKIIEKKQPVAFWCNPISGHNTLYWYLQNLGQGPELLIRYENEEAVDDSQLPKDRFSAERLKGVDSTLKIQPAELGDSAVYLCASSLGYSQPQHFGDGTRLSIL.

In its sample, this clone was seen once. This chain links TRBV27 with TRBJ2-1; D gene uncertain. The CDR3 has 14 amino acids. Per germline, CDR1 MNHEY and CDR2 SMNVEV (reference sequence). Trimming cost V 8 bases and J 0 bases, with 11 bases left between them. The CDR3 loop reads CASPFDNSYNEQFF. As DNA, the CDR3 is TGTGCCAGCCCCTTCGACAACTCCTACAATGAGCAGTTCTTC.

In its sample, this clone was seen once. The chain carries TRBV29-1 and TRBJ2-6; tentative D call: TRBD1 (9 bases). This CDR3 spans 17 amino acids. V dropped 1 base and J dropped 4 bases, with 17 bases sitting between them. Germline CDR1 and CDR2: SQVTM and ANQGSEA. This chain's CDR3 is CSVEGSGTGPGANVLTF. The CDR3 region has the DNA TGCAGCGTTGAAGGTAGCGGGACAGGGCCCGGGGCCAACGTCCTGACTTTC. Complete variable domain (other parts from reference TRBV29-1 and TRBJ2-6): SAVISQKPSRDICQRGTSLTIQCQVDSQVTMMFWYRQQPGQSLTLIATANQGSEATYESGFVIDKFPISRPNLTFSTLTVSNMSPEDSSIYLCSVEGSGTGPGANVLTFGAGSRLTVL.

The chain joins TRBV7-9 to TRBJ2-1; 12 bases fit TRBD2. This CDR3 is built from 13 residues. Trimming removed 8 bases from V and 4 bases from J; junction bases left unmatched: 0. Germline V lookup: CDR1 SEHNR, CDR2 FQNEAQ (reference sequence). The CDR3 DNA is TGTGCCAGCGGACTAGCGGGATACAATGAGCAGTTCTTC. Translated, it gives CASGLAGYNEQFF.

The V and J genes are TRBV7-9 and TRBJ2-1, with a weak D call TRBD2 (6 bases). The germline gives CDR1 SEHNR, CDR2 FQNEAQ (reference sequence). The V and J ends lost 1 base and 5 bases respectively, with 12 bases between them. This CDR3 spans 15 amino acids. The DNA of the CDR3 is TGTGCCAGCAGCTTAGGGGGACTGCAAAACAATGAGCAGTTCTTC. Its protein product is CASSLGGLQNNEQFF.

This chain joins TRBV11-2 and TRBJ1-5; D unresolved. V shed 1 base and J shed 4 bases, with 5 bases lying between them. Germline V gene data show CDR1 as SGHAT and CDR2 as FQNNGV. The CDR3 is made up of 13 amino acids. The CDR3 DNA is TGTGCCAGCAGCTTAGGGGTAAATCAGCCCCAGCATTTT. It yields the protein CASSLGVNQPQHF.

By proportion, this clone is medium-sized. The chain uses TRBV7-8 and TRBJ2-3; maybe TRBD1 (5 bases). This CDR3 has 15 residues. Germline CDR1 is SGHVS and CDR2 is FQNEAQ. V gave up 1 base and J gave up 5 bases, with 13 bases separating them. CDR3 protein: CASSLEAGQVDTQYF. As DNA, the CDR3 is TGTGCCAGCAGCTTAGAGGCAGGGCAGGTAGATACGCAGTATTTT.

This clone showed up just once. This chain links TRBV4-1 with TRBJ2-1; D unclear. The length of the CDR3 is 15 residues. The germline CDR1 and CDR2 sequences are MGHRA and YSYEKL. Between the trimmed V and J ends, which lost 0 bases and 7 bases, there was a span of 13 bases. The CDR3 reads CASSQDGYLGNEQFF. DNA of the CDR3: TGCGCCAGCAGCCAAGATGGTTACTTGGGGAATGAGCAGTTCTTC.

The chain recombines TRBV4-1 with TRBJ1-2; D unresolved. Germline CDR1 MGHRA, CDR2 YSYEKL. Trimming removed 4 bases at V and 8 bases at J, with 14 bases between. There are 13 residues in the CDR3. The CDR3 sequence: CASSPPGGGGYTF. The CDR3 bases are TGCGCCAGCAGCCCTCCGGGTGGCGGCGGCTACACCTTC.

This sequence joins TRBV5-1 and TRBJ1-1, with a possible D match to TRBD1 (6 bases). V was trimmed by 1 base and J by 0 bases, leaving 16 bases between them. The germline V gene has CDR1 SGHRS and CDR2 YFSETQ. This CDR3 spans 17 amino acids. CDR3: CASSLNRDIGMNTEAFF. The CDR3 DNA reads as TGCGCCAGCAGCTTGAACCGGGACATCGGTATGAACACTGAAGCTTTCTTT.